One and the same sample provided the 27 T cell receptor beta chains below, sequenced in a study of T-cell reconstitution after alpha-beta-depleted transplantation in children. Unique molecular identifiers were used to barcode this TCRbeta library. MiXCR was run by TCRdb on the PCR reads, yielding one entry per CDR3 protein. The repertoire includes over 550,000 distinct CDR3 sequences, 10% of them detected once, and about 4% sits in the top ten. The specimen comprised PBMCs from the stem cell graft donor, sampled from the stem cell graft. Receptor source: a human donor who donated a stem cell graft to a child with acute myeloid leukemia.

This clonotype was seen a few times. The CDR3 nucleotides read TGTGCCAGCAGCCCCCCCAGTGTGGCCGGCACCGGGGAGCTGTTTTTT. Protein sequence: CASSPPSVAGTGELFF. The chain is built from TRBV11-1 and TRBJ2-2, with D unclear. The germline CDR1 and CDR2 sequences are SGHAT and FQDESV (reference sequence). Trimming removed 5 bases from V and 4 bases from J, with 17 bases in between. This CDR3 contains 16 residues.

There are a few counts of this clonotype. The chain employs TRBV10-3 and TRBJ2-7; 10 nucleotides line up with TRBD1. The CDR3 loop spans 16 amino acids. Germline V lookup: CDR1 ENHRY, CDR2 SYGVKD. The ends lost 2 bases at V and 5 bases at J; junction bases unmatched: 9. CDR3 residues: CAISEGDRGSYNEQYF. The CDR3 DNA sequence: TGTGCCATCAGTGAGGGGGACAGGGGAAGTTATAACGAGCAGTACTTC.

The V call is TRBV6-1, the J call TRBJ2-7, with 10 bases lining up with TRBD2. V was pared by 4 bases and J by 1 base, with 4 bases of the junction left unmatched. This CDR3 spans 15 amino acids. Germline CDR1 MNHNS, CDR2 SASEGT. The CDR3 protein is CASSAGTSASYEQYF. As DNA, the CDR3 is TGTGCCAGCAGTGCCGGGACTAGCGCTTCCTACGAGCAGTACTTC.

This clonotype was seen more than once but under ten times. The V gene is TRBV4-3, the J gene TRBJ2-5; 7 positions agree with TRBD2. V lost 4 bases, J lost 7 bases, and 6 bases stayed unmatched. The CDR3 loop spans 13 amino acids. Looked up from germline, CDR1 is LGHNA and CDR2 is YSLEER. The CDR3 is CASSLGRAGTQYF. The CDR3 bases are TGCGCCAGCAGCCTAGGGAGGGCCGGGACCCAGTACTTC.

A note on this clonotype: At one end the junction does not follow the germline gene, possibly because of a read error. V and J are TRBV27 and TRBJ1-3; no clear D gene. Germline assignment: CDR1 MNHEY and CDR2 SMNVEV (reference sequence). CDR3 length: 15 amino acids. The CDR3 loop reads CASSVSRSSGNTIYF. The CDR3 nucleotides read TGTGCCAGCAGTGTATCCCGGAGCTCTGGAAACACCATATATTTT.

This CDR3 is CASSLTAGEVNEQFF. The CDR3 DNA follows: TGTGCCAGCAGCTTAACCGCGGGAGAGGTCAATGAGCAGTTCTTC. The chain uses TRBV7-3 and TRBJ2-1, with 7 bases fitting TRBD2. V was pared by 0 bases and J by 6 bases, with 5 bases of the junction left unmatched. Germline CDR1 is SGHTA and CDR2 is FQGTGA. This CDR3 is 15 amino acids long.

In its sample, this clonotype was seen many times. The V gene is TRBV7-2, the J gene TRBJ1-1, with D unresolved. Trimming took off 2 bases at V and 0 bases at J, with 7 bases between the two ends. Looked up from germline, CDR1 is SGHTA and CDR2 is FQGNSA. The CDR3 runs 14 residues. The CDR3 loop is CASSLTRLNTEAFF. Written as DNA, the CDR3 is TGTGCCAGCAGCTTAACGAGGTTGAACACTGAAGCTTTCTTT.

In DNA form, the CDR3 reads TGTGCCAGCAGCTTGGGACTAGCGGGAGCAGACAACGAGCAGTACTTC. Translating gives CASSLGLAGADNEQYF. J is TRBJ2-7 and V is TRBV5-4; 12 bases align to TRBD2. After removal of 0 bases from V and 5 bases from J, the junction contained 6 bases not matched to a gene. The length of the CDR3 is 16 residues. Germline V gene lookup returns CDR1 SGHNT and CDR2 YYREEE (reference sequence).

The V gene is TRBV25-1, the J gene TRBJ1-5; 7 nucleotides match TRBD1. CDR3 length equals 14 residues. V was pared by 6 bases and J by 6 bases, with 8 bases of the junction left unmatched. Germline CDR1 reads MGHDK; CDR2 reads SYGVNS. This CDR3 is CASSATGDSQPQHF. CDR3 DNA sequence: TGTGCCAGCAGCGCCACAGGGGATAGTCAGCCCCAGCATTTT. Full variable domain (missing parts from reference TRBV25-1 and TRBJ1-5): EADIYQTPRYLVIGTGKKITLECSQTMGHDKMYWYQQDPGMELHLIHYSYGVNSTEKGDLSSESTVSRIRTEHFPLTLESARPSHTSQYLCASSATGDSQPQHFGDGTRLSIL.

At least ten counts were recorded for this clonotype. This CDR3 reads CSASGDEQYF. DNA for the CDR3: TGCAGTGCTAGTGGTGACGAGCAGTACTTC. V is TRBV20-1 and J is TRBJ2-7; no reliable D call. The CDR3 sequence is 10 residues long. Germline CDR1 reads DFQATT; CDR2 reads SNEGSKA (reference sequence). Trimming removed 3 bases from V and 5 bases from J, with 5 bases in between.

The chain combines TRBV12-3 or TRBV12-4 with TRBJ1-1; 8 bases are a match to TRBD1. The J segment lost 0 bases and the V segment lost 4 bases, leaving 10 bases of the junction unmatched. The CDR3 extends over 17 amino acids. The CDR3 sequence is CASSSFLGQGLNTEAFF. The CDR3, as DNA: TGTGCCAGCAGTTCATTCCTTGGACAGGGTTTGAACACTGAAGCTTTCTTT.

The CDR3 nucleotides are TGTGCCATCAGTGAGACAGGGGACAACTATGGCTACACCTTC. The encoded protein is CAISETGDNYGYTF. This chain links TRBV10-3 with TRBJ1-2; 7 nucleotides line up with TRBD1. In germline, CDR1 is ENHRY, CDR2 SYGVKD. After removal of 2 bases from V and 2 bases from J, the junction contained 2 bases not matched to a gene. The CDR3 spans 14 residues.

This clonotype was observed a few times. J is TRBJ2-6 and V is TRBV6-1; the match to TRBD1 covers 7 bases. Trimming took 6 bases from V and 0 from J; bases not matched to a gene: 11. CDR1 is MNHNS, CDR2 SASEGT, per germline. CDR3 size: 18 residues. The CDR3 here is CASRALGQLNSGANVLTF. DNA for the CDR3: TGTGCCAGCAGAGCCCTGGGACAGCTTAACTCTGGGGCCAACGTCCTGACTTTC.

The J gene is TRBJ2-4, the V gene TRBV3-1, with TRBD2 matching 8 bases. Germline V lookup: CDR1 LGHDT, CDR2 YNNKEL (reference sequence). V lost 1 base, J lost 6 bases, and 14 bases stayed unmatched. CDR3 size: 18 residues. For the CDR3, the DNA is TGTGCCAGCAGCCAAGTGCCTAGCGGGCTGGTCGGGCGAAACATTCAGTACTTC. It encodes CASSQVPSGLVGRNIQYF.

This clonotype was recorded at least ten times. The chain is built from TRBV2 and TRBJ2-1, with a weak D call TRBD2 (5 bases). Trimming took 5 bases from V and 8 from J, leaving 16 bases between them. The CDR3 consists of 14 residues. Germline CDR1 reads SNHLY; CDR2 reads FYNNEI. CDR3 bases: TGTGCCAGCAGTTTTCTGGGAGACTGGGATGAGCAGTTCTTC. Translation: CASSFLGDWDEQFF.

This clonotype was picked up many times. V usage is TRBV29-1 and J usage is TRBJ2-5; 9 bases align to TRBD2. In germline, CDR1 is SQVTM, CDR2 ANQGSEA. V shed 4 bases and J 4 bases; nucleotides not matched to a gene: 7. The CDR3 is 14 residues long. The CDR3 DNA follows: TGCAGCGTTGCGGGGGGAGCGGGAGGAGAGACCCAGTACTTC. Its translation is CSVAGGAGGETQYF. The complete variable domain, with remaining parts taken from reference TRBV29-1 and TRBJ2-5, reads SAVISQKPSRDICQRGTSLTIQCQVDSQVTMMFWYRQQPGQSLTLIATANQGSEATYESGFVIDKFPISRPNLTFSTLTVSNMSPEDSSIYLCSVAGGAGGETQYFGPGTRLLVL.

In this sample, this clonotype turned up a few times. The chain uses TRBV6-1 and TRBJ1-2; D remains unclear. The germline gives CDR1 MNHNS, CDR2 SASEGT. The CDR3 loop spans 15 amino acids. V was cut by 7 bases and J by 4 bases, with 19 bases left in between. The CDR3 is CASTRGPNLIYGYTF. The CDR3 DNA reads as TGTGCCAGCACCCGAGGACCGAACTTAATCTATGGCTACACCTTC.

This clonotype was seen ten or more times. The V gene is TRBV21-1, the J gene TRBJ1-5. TRBV21-1 is recorded as a pseudogene. The CDR3 is made up of 14 amino acids. The CDR3 protein is CASRKQGRDQPQHF. CDR3 DNA sequence: TGTGCCAGCAGAAAACAGGGGAGGGATCAGCCCCAGCATTTT.

The chain carries TRBV4-1 and TRBJ1-1; possible D gene TRBD1, 6 bases. The CDR3 runs 11 residues. Trimming left V 4 bases short and J 8 bases short, with 8 bases between. CDR1 is MGHRA, CDR2 YSYEKL, per germline. The CDR3 nucleotides are TGCGCCAGCAGCCGCACAGGGGAAGCTTTCTTT. Translating gives CASSRTGEAFF.

The CDR3 nucleotides are TGTGCCAGCAGGGATACTTCGCCCGCGGAGCTGTTTTTT. As protein: CASRDTSPAELFF. The chain links TRBV7-9 to TRBJ2-2; D remains ambiguous. The germline CDR1 and CDR2 sequences are SEHNR and FQNEAQ (reference sequence). Trimming removed 6 bases from V and 10 bases from J, with 15 bases in between. This CDR3 has 13 amino acids.

This clonotype has at least ten counts. The CDR3 loop is CASGLDGQSVATGELFF. CDR3 coding DNA: TGTGCTAGTGGTTTGGACGGACAGTCAGTGGCCACCGGGGAGCTGTTTTTT. The chain links TRBV12-5 to TRBJ2-2, with D tentatively TRBD1 (6 bases). Between the trimmed V and J ends, which lost 1 base and 4 bases, there was a span of 16 bases. Germline V gene data show CDR1 as LGHNT and CDR2 as FRNRAP. The CDR3 loop spans 17 amino acids.

The V and J genes are TRBV29-1 and TRBJ2-3, with 10 bases fitting TRBD2. The CDR3 has 17 amino acids. Germline CDR1 SQVTM, CDR2 ANQGSEA. J lost 1 base, V lost 1 base, and 8 bases had no gene match. The CDR3 DNA follows: TGCAGCGTTGAAGGGGGTGGAGCGGGAGGGGGCACAGATACGCAGTATTTT. This gives the protein CSVEGGGAGGGTDTQYF.

This chain uses TRBV12-3 or TRBV12-4 with TRBJ2-2; 10 bases agree with TRBD1. The CDR3 consists of 16 residues. V lost 7 bases to trimming and J lost 6 bases; unmatched junction nucleotides: 11. The CDR3 sequence is CASNRADRGLPGELFF. CDR3 coding DNA: TGTGCCAGCAACAGGGCTGACAGGGGGCTCCCCGGGGAGCTGTTTTTT.

In its sample, this clonotype was seen a few times. V gene TRBV5-1 combines with J gene TRBJ1-3; no definite D call. Trimming stripped 3 bases from V and 0 bases from J, with 16 bases between. This CDR3 region has 17 residues. Germline V gene lookup returns CDR1 SGHRS and CDR2 YFSETQ. In DNA, the CDR3 is TGCGCCAGCAGCTACGGACTTGCCGCTAGCTCTGGAAACACCATATATTTT. Translating it yields CASSYGLAASSGNTIYF.

The J gene is TRBJ2-1, the V gene TRBV4-1, with 7 bases that match TRBD2. V was pared by 0 bases and J by 9 bases, with 17 bases of the junction left unmatched. The CDR3 length is 18 residues. Germline V gene data show CDR1 as MGHRA and CDR2 as YSYEKL. The CDR3 bases are TGCGCCAGCAGCCAAGATGGGGTCCCAGGACTAGGGACGATTGAGCAGTTCTTC. It yields the protein CASSQDGVPGLGTIEQFF.

This clonotype was recorded at least ten times. The genes are TRBV4-3 and TRBJ1-6; the D is unclear. The germline CDR1 and CDR2 sequences are LGHNA and YSLEER. V lost 2 bases and J 9 bases, leaving 23 bases between the germline ends. The CDR3 covers 18 residues. The CDR3 nucleotides are TGCGCCAGCAGCCAACAGATGGCTGGATCCGTGATGGGTTCACCCCTCCACTTT. Amino acid sequence: CASSQQMAGSVMGSPLHF.

This clonotype was seen repeatedly, ten times or more. The V gene is TRBV4-2, the J gene TRBJ2-1; tentative D call: TRBD1 (6 bases). CDR1 LGHNA and CDR2 YNFKEQ come from the germline V gene. Between the trimmed V and J ends, which lost 4 bases and 9 bases, there was a span of 13 bases. The CDR3 totals 13 residues. The CDR3, as DNA: TGTGCCAGCAGCCCCGAGACCAGGGGTGAGCAGTTCTTC. As protein: CASSPETRGEQFF.